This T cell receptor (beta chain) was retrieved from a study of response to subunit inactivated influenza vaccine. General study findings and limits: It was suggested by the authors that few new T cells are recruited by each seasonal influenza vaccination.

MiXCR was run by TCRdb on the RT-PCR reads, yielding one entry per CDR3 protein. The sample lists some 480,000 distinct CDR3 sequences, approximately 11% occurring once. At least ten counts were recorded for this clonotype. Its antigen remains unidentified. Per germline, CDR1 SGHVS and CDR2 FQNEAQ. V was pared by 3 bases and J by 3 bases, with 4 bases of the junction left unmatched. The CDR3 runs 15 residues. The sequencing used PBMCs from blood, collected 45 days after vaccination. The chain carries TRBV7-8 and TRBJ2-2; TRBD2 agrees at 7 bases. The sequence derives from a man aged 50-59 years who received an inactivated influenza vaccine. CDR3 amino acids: CASSLRLADTGELFF. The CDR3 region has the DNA TGTGCCAGCAGCTTGCGACTAGCCGACACCGGGGAGCTGTTTTTT.